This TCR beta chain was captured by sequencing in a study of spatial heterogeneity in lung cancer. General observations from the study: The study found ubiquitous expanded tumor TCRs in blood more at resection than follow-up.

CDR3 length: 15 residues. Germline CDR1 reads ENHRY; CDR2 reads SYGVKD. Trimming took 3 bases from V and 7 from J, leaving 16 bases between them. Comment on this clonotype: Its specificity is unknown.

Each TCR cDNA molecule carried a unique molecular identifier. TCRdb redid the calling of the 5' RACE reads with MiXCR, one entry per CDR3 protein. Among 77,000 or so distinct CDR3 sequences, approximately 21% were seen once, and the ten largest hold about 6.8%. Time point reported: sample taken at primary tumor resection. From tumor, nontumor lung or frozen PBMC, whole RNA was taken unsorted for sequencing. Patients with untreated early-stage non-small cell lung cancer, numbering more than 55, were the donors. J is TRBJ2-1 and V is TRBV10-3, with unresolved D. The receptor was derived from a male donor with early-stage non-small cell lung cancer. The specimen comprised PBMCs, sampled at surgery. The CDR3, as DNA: TGTGCCATCAGTGATCAGGCGGAGCTTAGGAATGAGCAGTTCTTC. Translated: CAISDQAELRNEQFF.